The source of this T cell receptor (beta chain) is a study of molecular identifiers for immune sequencing clone quantification. Study at large: Replicates split RNA from around 20,000 or 100,000 naive CD8 cells five ways, and the researchers sequenced four portions.

This clonotype was counted many times. What it binds is unknown. Study conclusions and caveats: Spike-in Jurkat TCR RNA from a single cell reportedly registered among roughly 1.1 million naive cells.

Listed TCR primers, together with previously described methods, were used for the bulk TCR libraries. TCRdb fed the PCR reads into MiXCR, producing one record per CDR3 protein. The sample lists about 510,000 distinct CDR3 sequences; about a fifth were seen once. This CDR3 is 11 amino acids long. The V end lost 1 base, the J end lost 6 bases, and 4 bases lay between the germline ends. Per germline, CDR1 MGHRA and CDR2 YSYEKL. V gene TRBV4-1 combines with J gene TRBJ2-7; D not certain. Sequencing used naive CD8+ T cells from blood, with Jurkat cell RNA spiked in. Documented subset: FACS-sorted CD8+CD4-CCR7+CD45RA+ naive T cells. The TCR was taken from a human donor in good health. Some libraries in this study had Jurkat cell RNA spiked in. This CDR3 is CASSQGSEQYF. Written as DNA, the CDR3 is TGCGCCAGCAGCCAAGGTTCCGAGCAGTACTTC.